This T cell receptor (beta chain) came from a study of beta chain features in type 1 diabetes. As for the study in general: The patient and healthy donor groups were comparable for age, gender and cell yields.

This CDR3 is 13 amino acids long. Germline CDR1 MNHNY, CDR2 SVGAGI (reference sequence). The germline V and J ends were trimmed by 4 bases and 7 bases, with 10 bases remaining between them. CD45RO/CCR7/CD25/CD127/CD95/CD27 separated CD4+ naive, central memory, regulatory and stem cell-like memory cells by sorting. The isolated RNA, all of it, was reverse transcribed, so expressed TCRB transcripts were what got sequenced. Produced via immunoSEQ multiplex PCR; TCRdb's table is partial and in-frame only. The sample includes 900,000 or so clones, 17% of them seen just once. Sequenced input: naive CD4+ T cells from blood. This sequence originates from a woman between 18 and 29 years old in good health. The V gene is TRBV6-6, the J gene TRBJ2-2; D may be TRBD1 (5 bases). CDR3 residues: CASSFLQGGELFF. Here the CDR3 DNA reads TGTGCCAGCAGTTTTTTGCAGGGCGGGGAGCTGTTTTTT.